The rows below give T cell receptor beta chains drawn from one sample of a study of cytomegalovirus exposure and HLA in healthy donors. Profiled with immunoSEQ multiplex PCR; TCRdb holds only in-frame clones, not every one. The repertoire shows about 140,000 clones; the top ten hold roughly 2.7%. The specimen sequenced was PBMCs. These receptors originate from a man aged 40-55 years in good health and CMV-seronegative. CDR3s include the opening cysteine and the closing phenylalanine or tryptophan. Fields, in order: V gene, J gene, D gene, CDR3 length, CDR3 DNA, CDR3 protein. A D gene is named only where the DNA matches it firmly.

TRBV4-2	TRBJ2-7	.	12	TGTGCCAGCAGCCAAGTAGACAGGGAGCAGTACTTC	CASSQVDREQYF
TRBV28	TRBJ2-3	TRBD2	17	TGTGCCAGCAGCAGTAGCGGGGAAGGGAAATACGACGATACGCAGTATTTT	CASSSSGEGKYDDTQYF
TRBV4-1	TRBJ1-3	.	16	TGCGCCAGCAGCCGCCGGGTCAGCGAGGCTGGAAACACCATATATTTT	CASSRRVSEAGNTIYF
TRBV5-4	TRBJ2-1	.	13	TGTGCCAGCAGCTTCCGACCAGGCGATGAGCAGTTCTTC	CASSFRPGDEQFF
TRBV4-1	TRBJ1-5	.	14	TGCGCCAGCAGCCCCCAACATAGCAATCAGCCCCAGCATTTT	CASSPQHSNQPQHF
TRBV28	TRBJ1-1	.	16	TGTGCCAGCAGTCTCTTTTCTATCCACGTGAACACTGAAGCTTTCTTT	CASSLFSIHVNTEAFF
TRBV7-2	TRBJ1-6	.	13	TGTGCCAGCAGCCCACTAGAAAATTCACCCCTCCACTTT	CASSPLENSPLHF
TRBV9	TRBJ2-7	TRBD2	17	TGTGCCAGCAGCGCGAATGGAGGGCTAGCGGGCTTCTACGAGCAGTACTTC	CASSANGGLAGFYEQYF
TRBV6-6	TRBJ1-2	TRBD1	13	TGTGCCAGCACCCCGGGACAGTACTATGGCTACACCTTC	CASTPGQYYGYTF
TRBV11-2	TRBJ1-2	.	15	TGTGCCAGCAGCTTAACAACGGGTGCTAACTATGGCTACACCTTC	CASSLTTGANYGYTF
TRBV7-9	TRBJ2-7	TRBD1	16	TGTGCCAGCAGCCAACTCGGCCAAACAGGGGCCTACGAGCAGTACTTC	CASSQLGQTGAYEQYF
TRBV7-9	TRBJ2-2	.	13	TGTGCCAGCAGCTTAGCGGGCGCCGGGGAGCTGTTTTTT	CASSLAGAGELFF
TRBV5-1	TRBJ1-5	TRBD1	16	TGCGCCAGCAGCCCTTACCCCGGGACAGGGATTCAGCCCCAGCATTTT	CASSPYPGTGIQPQHF
TRBV6-1	TRBJ1-2	TRBD1	14	TGTGCCAGCAGGGAAAGGGGGCAAGGCTATGGCTACACCTTC	CASRERGQGYGYTF
TRBV9	TRBJ1-2	TRBD1	16	TGTGCCAGCAGCACTACGACAGGGGGCTCTAACTATGGCTACACCTTC	CASSTTTGGSNYGYTF
TRBV11-2	TRBJ1-3	.	13	TGTGCCAGCAGCTTAGATCACAGCGGCACCATATATTTT	CASSLDHSGTIYF
TRBV29-1	TRBJ2-7	.	14	TGCAGCGTTGATGTAGGAGGGCAGACTTACGAGCAGTACTTC	CSVDVGGQTYEQYF
TRBV5-1	TRBJ2-3	.	14	TGCGCCAGCAGGGTCAGCGGGAGCACAGATACGCAGTATTTT	CASRVSGSTDTQYF
TRBV29-1	TRBJ2-1	TRBD2	14	TGCAGGCGACTAGCGAGGAGCTCCTACAATGAGCAGTTCTTC	CRRLARSSYNEQFF
TRBV27	TRBJ1-2	.	14	TGTGCCAGCAGTACAGAACAGGGTCTGGGAGGCTACACCTTC	CASSTEQGLGGYTF
TRBV9	TRBJ1-5	.	15	TGTGCCAGCAGCGGGGAGGCCCATCACAATCAGCCCCAGCATTTT	CASSGEAHHNQPQHF
TRBV6-5	TRBJ1-1	.	16	TGTGCCAGCAGTTACTCTAGTGGCAGGCGGAACACTGAAGCTTTCTTT	CASSYSSGRRNTEAFF
TRBV13	TRBJ1-2	.	15	TGTGCCAGCAGCTTAGGATCGGGGGAGGGCTATGGCTACACCTTC	CASSLGSGEGYGYTF
TRBV13	TRBJ1-2	.	16	TGTGCCAGCAGCTTAGGGACAGCTGGCTTCAGCGATGGCTACACCTTC	CASSLGTAGFSDGYTF
TRBV18	TRBJ1-4	TRBD1	14	TGTGCCAGCTCTGCCGGGACAGTTAATGAAAAACTGTTTTTT	CASSAGTVNEKLFF
TRBV20-1	TRBJ2-2	.	11	TGCAGTGCATCAGCGGTCGGGGAGCTGTTTTTT	CSASAVGELFF
TRBV7-2	TRBJ1-6	.	15	TGTGCCAGCAGCCCCCGTTGGCAGGGGTACTCACCCCTCCACTTT	CASSPRWQGYSPLHF
TRBV13	TRBJ1-1	.	14	TGTGCCAGCAGCCCCGATTTGGGGGCCACTGAAGCTTTCTTT	CASSPDLGATEAFF
TRBV6-5	TRBJ1-2	.	13	TGTGCCAGCAGATTACCAGGGGTCTATGGCTACACCTTC	CASRLPGVYGYTF
TRBV2	TRBJ2-2	.	14	TGTGCCAGCATGGAGGGGGGGCTAACCGGGGAGCTGTTTTTT	CASMEGGLTGELFF
TRBV28	TRBJ2-7	TRBD1	14	TGTGCCAGCAGACCGGGACAGGTCGCCTACGAGCAGTACTTC	CASRPGQVAYEQYF
TRBV4-2	TRBJ1-5	.	15	TGTGCCAGCAGCCAAGCGGAGAATAGCAATCAGCCCCAGCATTTT	CASSQAENSNQPQHF
TRBV13	TRBJ2-7	TRBD2	15	TGTGCCAGCAGCTTAGAACTAGCGGGGGGGTACGAGCAGTACTTC	CASSLELAGGYEQYF
TRBV7-6	TRBJ1-3	.	12	TGTGCCAGCAGCCCCCCGGGAAACACCATATATTTT	CASSPPGNTIYF
TRBV19	TRBJ2-3	TRBD1	18	TGTGCCAGTAGTCTCAGAGGGGGCGGACAGGCCTTCACAGATACGCAGTATTTT	CASSLRGGGQAFTDTQYF
TRBV19	TRBJ2-1	TRBD1	12	TGTGCCAGTGGGACAGCTACACGGGAGCAGTTCTTC	CASGTATREQFF
TRBV5-6	TRBJ2-7	TRBD2	16	TGTGCCAGCAGCTTGTTCGGCGGGGGTTCCTTCTACGAGCAGTACTTC	CASSLFGGGSFYEQYF
TRBV6-5	TRBJ2-7	.	11	TGTGCCAGCAGGGACACCGGGCCTCAGTACTTC	CASRDTGPQYF
TRBV25-1	TRBJ2-7	TRBD1	14	TGTGCCAGCGGTCCCAGGGGGTTGGGCTACGAGCAGTACTTC	CASGPRGLGYEQYF
TRBV2	TRBJ2-1	.	13	TGTGCCAGCAGTGGAACGCGTGACAATGAGCAGTTCTTC	CASSGTRDNEQFF
TRBV7-2	TRBJ2-7	TRBD1	15	TGTGCCAGCAGCTCAGCAACAGGGGCCGCCTACGAGCAGTACTTC	CASSSATGAAYEQYF
TRBV7-2	TRBJ2-7	.	14	TGTGCCAGCAGCACCCGACAGGGAGGAAACGAGCAGTACTTC	CASSTRQGGNEQYF
TRBV4-2	TRBJ2-4	TRBD1	15	TGTGCCAGCAGCCAAGACGGGACAGGGGAACACATTCAGTACTTC	CASSQDGTGEHIQYF
TRBV7-9	TRBJ1-4	.	15	TGTGCCAGCAGCCAACAGCGGGGGGGAAGTGAAAAACTGTTTTTT	CASSQQRGGSEKLFF
TRBV29-1	TRBJ2-7	.	11	TGCAGCGTAGCGGACTCCTACGAGCAGTACTTC	CSVADSYEQYF
TRBV19	TRBJ2-7	TRBD1	15	TGTGCCAGTAGTAAGTCGCCGGGACAGGCCTACGAGCAGTACTTC	CASSKSPGQAYEQYF
TRBV5-1	TRBJ2-5	.	13	TGCGCCAGCAGCTTGGATCGCCAAGAGACCCAGTACTTC	CASSLDRQETQYF
TRBV28	TRBJ1-1	.	13	TGTGCCAGCAGAGCCGTCGGGGGCACTGAAGCTTTCTTT	CASRAVGGTEAFF
TRBV19	TRBJ2-7	TRBD1	15	TGTGCCAGTAGAAGTACCGGGACAGGGCCCTACGAGCAGTACTTC	CASRSTGTGPYEQYF
TRBV6-5	TRBJ1-1	.	14	TGTGCCAGCAGCCACGGACAGAAAATGACTGAAGCTTTCTTT	CASSHGQKMTEAFF
TRBV5-1	TRBJ2-3	TRBD2	15	TGCGCCAGCAAAAATAGCGGGGGGTTATCAGATACGCAGTATTTT	CASKNSGGLSDTQYF
TRBV13	TRBJ2-2	TRBD1	18	TGTGCCAGCAGCTTAGAAATGATCCGGGACAGGAACACCGGGGAGCTGTTTTTT	CASSLEMIRDRNTGELFF
TRBV7-2	TRBJ2-7	TRBD1	15	TGTGCCAGCAGCTTAGAAACAGGGGGAGCCTACGAGCAGTACTTC	CASSLETGGAYEQYF
TRBV2	TRBJ2-7	.	16	TGTGCCAGCAGTGATTTTAGGAAAAGGGGCACCTACGAGCAGTACTTC	CASSDFRKRGTYEQYF
TRBV18	TRBJ2-7	TRBD2	15	TGTGCCAGCTCACCACCACTAGCGGATAGTCGCGAGCAGTACTTC	CASSPPLADSREQYF
TRBV5-1	TRBJ2-1	TRBD2	15	TGCGCCAGCAGCTCCCTGTCGGGGGGGCTTGGTGAGCAGTTCTTC	CASSSLSGGLGEQFF
TRBV2	TRBJ1-6	.	14	TGTGCCAGCAGTGAAGGCCCTCCCAGTTCACCCCTCCACTTT	CASSEGPPSSPLHF
TRBV20-1	TRBJ2-5	.	10	TGCAGTGCCTATAAAGAGACCCAGTACTTC	CSAYKETQYF